Following are 12 T cell receptor beta chains from one sample sequenced in a study of cytomegalovirus exposure and HLA in healthy donors. PCR used 60 Vbeta primers and 13 Jbeta primers. TCRdb's copy holds only in-frame clones and misses some; the assay was immunoSEQ multiplex PCR. This table holds roughly 150,000 clones, roughly four fifths found once. Material: PBMCs. Source of these receptors: a man aged 35 to 55 in good health and CMV-seronegative.

The CDR3 sequence: CASSHDTYEQYF. The CDR3 DNA is TGCGCCAGCAGCCACGACACATACGAGCAGTACTTC. V and J are TRBV4-1 and TRBJ2-7; D is uncertain. Germline V gene lookup returns CDR1 MGHRA and CDR2 YSYEKL. This CDR3 contains 12 residues. V lost 3 bases and J 4 bases, leaving 7 bases between the germline ends.

Of note for this clone: The junction differs from germline at one of its ends, possibly a read error. The chain recombines TRBV7-2 with TRBJ2-6, with 9 bases aligning to TRBD1. The germline gives CDR1 SGHTA, CDR2 FQGNSA. CDR3 length equals 16 residues. The CDR3 is CASSFTGGSGANGLTF. In DNA form, the CDR3 reads TGTGCCAGCAGTTTCACAGGGGGCTCTGGGGCCAACGGCCTGACTTTC.

This clone was detected only a few times. The chain carries TRBV28 and TRBJ1-4; 7 positions agree with TRBD1. Germline loops: CDR1 MDHEN, CDR2 SYDVKM. The length of the CDR3 is 16 residues. The V and J ends lost 6 bases and 2 bases, in that order; junction bases with no gene match: 9. The CDR3 DNA sequence: TGTGCCAGCAGCTCCCCGGACAGGAGGACTAATGAAAAACTGTTTTTT. Translation: CASSSPDRRTNEKLFF.

The rearrangement joins TRBV5-1 to TRBJ2-1; 8 bases match TRBD2. V trimming: 4 bases; J trimming: 8 bases; junction bases outside the gene matches: 8. Per germline, CDR1 SGHRS and CDR2 YFSETQ. The CDR3 sequence is 14 residues long. This CDR3 reads CASSPSGRGDEQFF. CDR3 sequence (DNA): TGCGCCAGCAGCCCGAGCGGGAGAGGCGATGAGCAGTTCTTC. Drawing the rest from reference TRBV5-1 and TRBJ2-1, the complete variable domain is KAGVTQTPRYLIKTRGQQVTLSCSPISGHRSVSWYQQTPGQGLQFLFEYFSETQRNKGNFPGRFSGRQFSNSRSEMNVSTLELGDSALYLCASSPSGRGDEQFFGPGTRLTVL.

The chain links TRBV7-9 to TRBJ2-2, with 7 bases fitting TRBD2. The germline V gene encodes CDR1 SEHNR and CDR2 FQNEAQ (reference sequence). Trimming took 1 base from V and 4 from J; bases not matched to a gene: 6. The CDR3 totals 16 residues. The CDR3 here is CASSLVGGSITGELFF. The CDR3 bases are TGTGCCAGCAGCTTAGTAGGCGGGAGCATCACCGGGGAGCTGTTTTTT. The full variable domain, its missing parts supplied by reference TRBV7-9 and TRBJ2-2, is DTGVSQNPRHKITKRGQNVTFRCDPISEHNRLYWYRQTLGQGPEFLTYFQNEAQLEKSRLLSDRFSAERPKGSFSTLEIQRTEQGDSAMYLCASSLVGGSITGELFFGEGSRLTVL.

V usage is TRBV11-2 and J usage is TRBJ1-1; maybe TRBD1 (6 bases). From germline, CDR1 is SGHAT and CDR2 FQNNGV. The CDR3 has 12 amino acids. Trimming took off 5 bases at V and 10 bases at J, with 14 bases between the two ends. In DNA form, the CDR3 reads TGTGCCAGCAGCGCCGAGGGGGTTAGAGCTTTCTTT. Translating it yields CASSAEGVRAFF.

This clone showed up just once. This sequence joins TRBV7-3 and TRBJ2-1; 8 positions match TRBD2. Germline V lookup: CDR1 SGHTA, CDR2 FQGTGA. The CDR3 totals 15 residues. After removal of 2 bases from V and 4 bases from J, the junction contained 4 bases not matched to a gene. The CDR3 protein is CASSLLAGLYNEQFF. CDR3 coding DNA: TGTGCCAGCAGCTTACTAGCGGGCTTATACAATGAGCAGTTCTTC.

The V gene is TRBV5-4, the J gene TRBJ2-5; weak D call: TRBD1 (6 bases). The CDR3 is made up of 15 amino acids. Trimming shortened V by 4 bases and J by 2 bases, and 15 bases separated the two germline ends. Germline values: CDR1 SGHNT, CDR2 YYREEE (reference sequence). The CDR3 region is CASSRGNRGQETQYF. DNA for the CDR3: TGTGCCAGCAGCAGGGGGAATAGGGGTCAAGAGACCCAGTACTTC.

J is TRBJ2-7 and V is TRBV7-9; 10 bases are a match to TRBD1. This CDR3 has 14 residues. Looked up from germline, CDR1 is SEHNR and CDR2 is FQNEAQ (reference sequence). The V segment lost 5 bases and the J segment 5 bases; nucleotides outside the gene matches: 6. The CDR3 protein is CASSPPGQGHEQYF. DNA of the CDR3: TGTGCCAGCAGCCCTCCGGGACAGGGGCACGAGCAGTACTTC.

The chain combines TRBV9 with TRBJ2-3, with a possible D match to TRBD2 (5 bases). This CDR3 comprises 14 residues. Germline CDR1 and CDR2: SGDLS and YYNGEE. The V end was cut by 7 bases, the J end by 1 base, with 13 bases between. In DNA, the CDR3 is TGTGCCAGCTCGCGGGTGGGTGGCACAGATACGCAGTATTTT. It codes for CASSRVGGTDTQYF.

This clone was recorded once. This chain links TRBV6-5 with TRBJ2-5; D perhaps matches TRBD1 (5 bases). Trimming removed 0 bases at V and 2 bases at J, with 10 bases between. The CDR3 length is 15 residues. Germline values: CDR1 MNHEY, CDR2 SVGAGI. Written as DNA, the CDR3 is TGTGCCAGCAGTTACTCGATAGGGGCTCAAGAGACCCAGTACTTC. It specifies CASSYSIGAQETQYF.

For the CDR3, the DNA is TGTGCCAGCAGCTTAGCACAGGGGTCGAACACCATATATTTT. This codes for CASSLAQGSNTIYF. This sequence joins TRBV5-4 and TRBJ1-3, with 7 bases lining up with TRBD1. CDR1 and CDR2 (germline): SGHNT, YYREEE (reference sequence). This CDR3 spans 14 amino acids. With 2 bases clipped from V and 7 bases from J, the junction kept 6 bases outside the gene matches.